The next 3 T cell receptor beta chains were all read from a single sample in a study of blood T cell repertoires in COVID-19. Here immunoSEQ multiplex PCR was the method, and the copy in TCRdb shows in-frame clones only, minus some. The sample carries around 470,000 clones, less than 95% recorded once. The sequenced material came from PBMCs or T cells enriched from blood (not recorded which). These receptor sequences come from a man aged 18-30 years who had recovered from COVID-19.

In DNA form, the CDR3 reads TGTGCCAGCTCACGGGACATCTCTGGAAACACCATATATTTT. Translated: CASSRDISGNTIYF. The chain is built from TRBV18 and TRBJ1-3, with TRBD1 as a possible D gene (6 bases). The CDR3 length is 14 residues. V dropped 4 bases and J dropped 0 bases, with 7 bases sitting between them. Per the germline V gene, CDR1 is KGHSH and CDR2 is LQKENI.

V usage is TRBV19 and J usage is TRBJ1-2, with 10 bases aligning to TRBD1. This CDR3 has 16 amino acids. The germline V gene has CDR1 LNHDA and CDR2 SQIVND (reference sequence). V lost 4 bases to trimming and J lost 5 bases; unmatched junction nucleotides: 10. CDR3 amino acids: CASSTSDRGAFYGYTF. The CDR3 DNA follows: TGTGCCAGTAGTACTTCGGACAGGGGGGCCTTTTATGGCTACACCTTC.

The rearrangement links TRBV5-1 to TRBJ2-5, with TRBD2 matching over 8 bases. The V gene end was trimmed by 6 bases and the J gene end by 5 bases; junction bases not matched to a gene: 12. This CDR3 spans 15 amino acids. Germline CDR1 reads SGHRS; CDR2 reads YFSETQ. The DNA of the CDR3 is TGCGCCAGCACCCCAGCGGGCGGGGGGATGGAGACCCAGTACTTC. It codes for CASTPAGGGMETQYF. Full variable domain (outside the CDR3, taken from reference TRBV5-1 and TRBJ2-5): KAGVTQTPRYLIKTRGQQVTLSCSPISGHRSVSWYQQTPGQGLQFLFEYFSETQRNKGNFPGRFSGRQFSNSRSEMNVSTLELGDSALYLCASTPAGGGMETQYFGPGTRLLVL.